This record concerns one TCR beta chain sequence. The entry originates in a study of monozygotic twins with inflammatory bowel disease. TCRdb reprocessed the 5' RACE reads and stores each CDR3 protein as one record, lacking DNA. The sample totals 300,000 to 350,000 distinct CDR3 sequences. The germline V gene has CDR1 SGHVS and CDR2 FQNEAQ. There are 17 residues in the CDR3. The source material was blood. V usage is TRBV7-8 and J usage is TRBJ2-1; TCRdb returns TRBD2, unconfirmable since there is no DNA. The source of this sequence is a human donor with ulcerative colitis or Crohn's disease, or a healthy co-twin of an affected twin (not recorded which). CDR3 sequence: CASSPRTSGGSYNEQFF.